The 23 T cell receptor beta chains below come from one sample, sequenced in a study of cytomegalovirus exposure and HLA in healthy donors. Generated by immunoSEQ multiplex PCR, the TCRdb table keeps only in-frame clones and is missing some. The sample contains roughly 200,000 clones, roughly 86% of which appear only once. Sequenced material: PBMCs. All receptors derive from a man aged 25 to 40 in good health and CMV-seropositive.

The chain is built from TRBV7-9 and TRBJ2-1; no clear D. The V end lost 3 bases, the J end lost 5 bases, and 17 bases lay between the germline ends. Germline-derived CDR1 and CDR2 are SEHNR and FQNEAQ (reference sequence). CDR3 length: 16 amino acids. The CDR3 here is CASSFPLGRLDNEQFF. In DNA, the CDR3 is TGTGCCAGCAGCTTCCCTTTGGGCAGATTAGACAATGAGCAGTTCTTC.

This clone was seen a handful of times. This rearrangement joins TRBV25-1 to TRBJ2-7, with D possibly being TRBD1 or TRBD2 (5 bases each). The CDR3 is made up of 13 amino acids. From germline, CDR1 is MGHDK and CDR2 SYGVNS. Trimming removed 8 bases at V and 0 bases at J, with 11 bases between. CDR3 in DNA: TGTGCCAGCGGGGACGGTTACTCCTACGAGCAGTACTTC. This encodes CASGDGYSYEQYF.

V and J are TRBV5-4 and TRBJ2-7; 10 nucleotides agree with TRBD2. This CDR3 has 15 residues. V lost 1 base, J lost 2 bases, and 3 bases stayed unmatched. Germline values: CDR1 SGHNT, CDR2 YYREEE (reference sequence). The CDR3 DNA is TGTGCCAGCAGCTTGACTAGCGGGATAACCTACGAGCAGTACTTC. This gives the protein CASSLTSGITYEQYF.

In DNA, the CDR3 is TGTGCCAGCAGTCTGACCGCCGGACGGCGCTCTGGAAACACCATATATTTT. Its translation is CASSLTAGRRSGNTIYF. This chain connects TRBV27 to TRBJ1-3; D remains ambiguous. CDR3 length: 17 amino acids. Germline CDR1 MNHEY, CDR2 SMNVEV (reference sequence). V lost 5 bases and J 0 bases, leaving 17 bases between the germline ends.

The chain carries TRBV5-6 and TRBJ2-4; 9 bases align to TRBD1. Germline trimming cut 0 bases from V and 0 bases from J; bases unmatched to any gene: 4. Germline V lookup: CDR1 SGHDT, CDR2 YYEEEE. The CDR3 totals 17 residues. CDR3 region: CASSLDRGLLAKNIQYF. The CDR3 bases are TGTGCCAGCAGCTTGGACAGGGGGCTCCTAGCCAAAAACATTCAGTACTTC.

Concerning this clone itself: Other DNA sequences of this sample code for an identical CDR3. The chain links TRBV15 to TRBJ1-1, with no clear D. Per the germline V gene, CDR1 is LNHNV and CDR2 is YYDKDF (reference sequence). Trimming stripped 3 bases from V and 2 bases from J, with 7 bases between. The CDR3 spans 13 residues. CDR3 coding DNA: TGTGCCACCAGCAGGGTCAGTAACACTGAAGCTTTCTTT. Residues: CATSRVSNTEAFF.

The chain recombines TRBV27 with TRBJ2-7; 10 bases agree with TRBD2. V was clipped by 5 bases and J by 5 bases; unmatched bases: 6. CDR1 MNHEY and CDR2 SMNVEV come from the germline V gene (reference sequence). The CDR3 is 14 amino acids. CDR3 sequence (DNA): TGTGCCAGCAGTATAGGACTAGCGGTGAACGAGCAGTACTTC. This encodes CASSIGLAVNEQYF.

The genes are TRBV6-5 and TRBJ2-1, with D possibly called TRBD1 or TRBD2 (5 bases each). Germline CDR1 reads MNHEY; CDR2 reads SVGAGI. CDR3 size: 14 residues. Between the trimmed V and J ends, which lost 4 bases and 3 bases, there was a span of 10 bases. The CDR3 DNA follows: TGTGCCAGCAGTTGGGGGAAACTCTACAATGAGCAGTTCTTC. Its translation is CASSWGKLYNEQFF.

For the CDR3, the DNA is TGTGCCAGCAGCCCTATTGACAGGGTTTATGGCTACACCTTC. This translates into CASSPIDRVYGYTF. The rearrangement links TRBV7-9 to TRBJ1-2; 7 nucleotides agree with TRBD1. CDR1 and CDR2 from the germline V gene are SEHNR and FQNEAQ (reference sequence). Germline trimming cut 5 bases from V and 5 bases from J; bases unmatched to any gene: 8. The length of the CDR3 is 14 residues.

This chain links TRBV30 with TRBJ1-5; D gene unclear. Germline CDR1 is GTSNPN and CDR2 is SVGIG (reference sequence). This CDR3 region has 13 residues. The ends were cut back, 0 bases at V and 4 bases at J, with 7 bases in the middle. DNA for the CDR3: TGTGCCTGGAGTGTTCGAGGGAATCAGCCCCAGCATTTT. Translated, it gives CAWSVRGNQPQHF.

V usage is TRBV5-1 and J usage is TRBJ2-1; 14 bases are shared with TRBD2. The CDR3 runs to 15 residues. J lost 8 bases, V lost 4 bases, and 5 bases had no gene match. From germline, CDR1 is SGHRS and CDR2 YFSETQ. Here the CDR3 DNA reads TGCGCCAGCAGCGAGGGACTAGCGGGAGTGGATGAGCAGTTCTTC. Encoded protein: CASSEGLAGVDEQFF. The full variable domain, rest sourced from reference TRBV5-1 and TRBJ2-1, is KAGVTQTPRYLIKTRGQQVTLSCSPISGHRSVSWYQQTPGQGLQFLFEYFSETQRNKGNFPGRFSGRQFSNSRSEMNVSTLELGDSALYLCASSEGLAGVDEQFFGPGTRLTVL.

V usage is TRBV2 and J usage is TRBJ1-2; the D is unclear. The CDR3 is 10 residues long. The germline V gene has CDR1 SNHLY and CDR2 FYNNEI. V gave up 8 bases and J gave up 8 bases, with 9 bases separating them. This chain's CDR3 is CASPSDGYTF. CDR3 coding DNA: TGTGCCAGCCCGTCTGACGGCTACACCTTC.

The chain is built from TRBV9 and TRBJ1-1; D might be TRBD1 (5 bases). CDR3 length: 13 amino acids. The germline V gene has CDR1 SGDLS and CDR2 YYNGEE. Trimming pared 3 bases from V and 2 bases from J, leaving 8 bases between. The CDR3 sequence is CASSGQGNTEAFF. CDR3 coding DNA: TGTGCCAGCAGCGGGCAGGGTAACACTGAAGCTTTCTTT.

This rearrangement joins TRBV7-9 to TRBJ1-2, with D uncertain. V was trimmed by 3 bases and J by 1 base, leaving 3 bases between them. The CDR3 length is 12 residues. Per the germline V gene, CDR1 is SEHNR and CDR2 is FQNEAQ (reference sequence). The CDR3: CASSLVNYGYTF. DNA for the CDR3: TGTGCCAGCAGCTTGGTTAACTATGGCTACACCTTC.

This clone has only one observation. The chain couples TRBV7-8 to TRBJ2-3; 7 nucleotides agree with TRBD1. Per the germline V gene, CDR1 is SGHVS and CDR2 is FQNEAQ. V trimming: 7 bases; J trimming: 8 bases; junction bases outside the gene matches: 12. CDR3 size: 14 residues. DNA for the CDR3: TGTGCCAGCACAGGGGACAGAGGAGCTGGTACGCAGTATTTT. It encodes CASTGDRGAGTQYF.

CDR3 nucleotide sequence: TGTGCCAGCAGTGAAGTTGGGGGTAGCACAGATACGCAGTATTTT. Translated: CASSEVGGSTDTQYF. The rearrangement uses TRBV2 and TRBJ2-3; either TRBD1 or TRBD2 may supply D (5 bases each). CDR3 length equals 15 residues. The ends were cut back, 1 base at V and 0 bases at J, with 8 bases in the middle. Germline CDR1 is SNHLY and CDR2 is FYNNEI.

J is TRBJ2-3 and V is TRBV2; 7 positions match TRBD1. Germline assignment: CDR1 SNHLY and CDR2 FYNNEI. Trimming at V came to 2 bases and at J to 2 bases, leaving 7 bases not matched to a gene. The CDR3 contains 16 residues. The CDR3 DNA reads TGTGCCAGCAGTGAAACACTGACAGGGAACACAGATACGCAGTATTTT. Amino acid sequence: CASSETLTGNTDTQYF.

This chain links TRBV6-4 with TRBJ1-1; D gene uncertain. V was pared by 3 bases and J by 11 bases, with 16 bases between. The germline V gene has CDR1 MRHNA and CDR2 SNTAGT. The CDR3 consists of 13 residues. CDR3 sequence: CASSELPGLWAFF. The CDR3 DNA follows: TGTGCCAGCAGTGAGTTACCGGGTCTGTGGGCTTTCTTT.

The chain couples TRBV5-8 to TRBJ2-1, with D tentatively TRBD2 (6 bases). Germline lookup yields CDR1 SGHTS and CDR2 YDEGEE. CDR3 length: 12 amino acids. Trimming removed 5 bases from V and 8 bases from J, with 11 bases in between. In DNA form, the CDR3 reads TGTGCCAGCAGATATGCGGGGTATGAGCAGTTCTTC. The encoded protein is CASRYAGYEQFF.

As for this clone: The sample has other DNA sequences that encode this CDR3 too. The chain has TRBV7-9 and TRBJ1-5; D is uncertain. The CDR3 contains 12 residues. The V gene's germline CDR1 is SEHNR and CDR2 FQNEAQ (reference sequence). Trimming cost V 2 bases and J 7 bases, with 6 bases left between them. This CDR3 reads CASSLIGQPQHF. For the CDR3, the DNA is TGTGCCAGCAGCTTAATCGGGCAGCCCCAGCATTTT. The full variable domain, its missing parts supplied by reference TRBV7-9 and TRBJ1-5, is DTGVSQNPRHKITKRGQNVTFRCDPISEHNRLYWYRQTLGQGPEFLTYFQNEAQLEKSRLLSDRFSAERPKGSFSTLEIQRTEQGDSAMYLCASSLIGQPQHFGDGTRLSIL.

The chain recombines TRBV7-3 with TRBJ2-3; 8 nucleotides agree with TRBD2. Germline-derived CDR1 and CDR2 are SGHTA and FQGTGA. Losses at the gene ends were 5 bases for V and 0 bases for J; bases not matched to a gene: 1. CDR3 length: 14 amino acids. CDR3 protein: CASSREGSTDTQYF. The CDR3 nucleotides read TGTGCCAGCAGCCGGGAGGGTAGCACAGATACGCAGTATTTT. Drawing the rest from reference TRBV7-3 and TRBJ2-3, the complete variable domain is GAGVSQTPSNKVTEKGKYVELRCDPISGHTALYWYRQSLGQGPEFLIYFQGTGAADDSGLPNDRFFAVRPEGSVSTLKIQRTERGDSAVYLCASSREGSTDTQYFGPGTRLTVL.

The chain is built from TRBV27 and TRBJ2-7; maybe TRBD1 (5 bases). Trimming pared 3 bases from V and 4 bases from J, leaving 10 bases between. The CDR3 sequence is 13 residues long. The germline V gene has CDR1 MNHEY and CDR2 SMNVEV (reference sequence). CDR3 nucleotides: TGTGCCAGCAGTTTCCGACAGTGGTACGAGCAGTACTTC. Residues: CASSFRQWYEQYF.

A note on this clone: No conserved phenylalanine or tryptophan is present at the end of the CDR3, so a read error is the likely explanation. The DNA is omitted, as the CDR3 cannot be located on it reliably, and the CDR3 follows TCRdb's listing. This chain connects TRBV6-1 to TRBJ1-2. The V gene's germline CDR1 is MNHNS and CDR2 SASEGT. The CDR3 is made up of 17 amino acids, end residues included. The CDR3 loop is CASSERAGGRLSTLRWV.